Listed here are 15 T cell receptor beta chains from one sample, sequenced in a study of CD8 T cells in ankylosing spondylitis. TCRdb re-derived calls from the 5' RACE reads in MiXCR, one entry per CDR3 protein. The sample shows about 210,000 distinct CDR3 sequences, 7% to 10% of them seen only once. Sample: blood, either unsorted or a sorted T cell fraction (not recorded which). Receptors originate from a female donor with ankylosing spondylitis or in good health (not recorded which).

The table lists this clonotype with many counts. V is TRBV20-1 and J is TRBJ2-4, with 7 bases aligning to TRBD1. Unmatched junction bases numbered 5, after V lost 4 bases and J lost 2 bases. The CDR3 has 14 amino acids. CDR1 is DFQATT, CDR2 SNEGSKA, per germline (reference sequence). This chain's CDR3 is CSANRQGTKNIQYF. CDR3 sequence (DNA): TGCAGTGCTAATCGACAGGGAACCAAAAACATTCAGTACTTC.

The rearrangement links TRBV29-1 to TRBJ2-1; D might be TRBD1 or TRBD2, each matching 6 bases. There are 15 residues in the CDR3. The germline V gene encodes CDR1 SQVTM and CDR2 ANQGSEA. The germline V and J ends were trimmed by 7 bases and 0 bases, with 16 bases remaining between them. The CDR3 DNA follows: TGCAGCGCGAGTGGGGGGCCGAGCTCCTACAATGAGCAGTTCTTC. This codes for CSASGGPSSYNEQFF.

Ten or more counts support this clonotype. The CDR3 region is CSARRKGYYEQYF. The CDR3 nucleotides are TGCAGTGCTAGAAGGAAAGGGTACTACGAGCAGTACTTC. The J gene is TRBJ2-7, the V gene TRBV20-1; D is undetermined. With 2 bases removed from V and 3 bases from J, the gap between germline ends came to 11 bases. The CDR3 totals 13 residues. Germline CDR1 DFQATT, CDR2 SNEGSKA (reference sequence).

This clonotype has ten or more counts. The chain uses TRBV3-1 and TRBJ2-1; possibly TRBD2 for D (6 bases). This CDR3 is 14 amino acids long. Germline V CDR1 and CDR2: LGHDT, YNNKEL (reference sequence). The germline V and J ends were trimmed by 4 bases and 3 bases, with 10 bases remaining between them. The CDR3 here is CASSRGLIYNEQFF. The CDR3 DNA is TGTGCCAGCAGCCGGGGACTTATCTACAATGAGCAGTTCTTC.

As to this clonotype: Given a much more abundant clone one base away, this may be a read error. The chain combines TRBV12-3 or TRBV12-4 with TRBJ2-7; no definite D call. There are 14 residues in the CDR3. The CDR3 loop is CTSSLSSPRYEQYF. As DNA, the CDR3 is TGTACCAGCAGTTTATCCTCGCCCCGCTACGAGCAGTACTTC.

In its sample, this clonotype was seen many times. The rearrangement uses TRBV20-1 and TRBJ2-3; TRBD2 matches 9 bases. The CDR3 loop spans 15 amino acids. Per the germline V gene, CDR1 is DFQATT and CDR2 is SNEGSKA (reference sequence). The trim removed 0 bases at V and 6 bases at J, leaving 7 bases unmatched. CDR3 protein: CSARDPASGVDTQYF. CDR3 DNA: TGCAGTGCTAGAGATCCGGCTAGCGGGGTCGATACGCAGTATTTT.

The chain has TRBV7-2 and TRBJ1-4; 7 positions agree with TRBD1. J lost 8 bases, V lost 5 bases, and 11 bases had no gene match. This CDR3 spans 15 amino acids. The germline V gene has CDR1 SGHTA and CDR2 FQGNSA. CDR3 in DNA: TGTGCCAGCAGCCCGCAGACAGGGCTCTCGGAAAAACTGTTTTTT. This codes for CASSPQTGLSEKLFF.

This clonotype was observed many times. V usage is TRBV7-2 and J usage is TRBJ2-5; D uncertain. The V gene's germline CDR1 is SGHTA and CDR2 FQGNSA. The CDR3 covers 15 residues. V was trimmed by 4 bases and J by 5 bases, leaving 17 bases between them. CDR3 nucleotides: TGTGCCAGCAGCTCACTCAACGGGCAGACCGAGACCCAGTACTTC. Translation gives CASSSLNGQTETQYF.

This clonotype was seen repeatedly, ten times or more. The CDR3 spells CASSPVRGNTEAFF. The CDR3 DNA sequence: TGCGCCAGCAGCCCCGTTCGGGGGAACACTGAAGCTTTCTTT. V gene TRBV5-1 combines with J gene TRBJ1-1; no firm D call. Germline assignment: CDR1 SGHRS and CDR2 YFSETQ. V was shortened by 4 bases and J by 1 base, with 11 bases between the two germline ends. This CDR3 region has 14 residues.

The chain carries TRBV10-3 and TRBJ1-1; D gene unclear. CDR3 length: 12 amino acids. V was pared by 0 bases and J by 6 bases, with 5 bases between. Germline CDR1 is ENHRY and CDR2 is SYGVKD. This CDR3 reads CAISESRAEAFF. CDR3 bases: TGTGCCATCAGTGAGTCAAGGGCTGAAGCTTTCTTT.

At least ten counts were recorded for this clonotype. The chain couples TRBV4-3 to TRBJ2-2; TRBD1 is a possible D gene (5 bases). Trimming removed 0 bases at V and 0 bases at J, with 14 bases between. CDR3 length: 18 amino acids. From germline, CDR1 is LGHNA and CDR2 YSLEER. In DNA form, the CDR3 reads TGCGCCAGCAGCCAAGAGAGTTGGGGCAGCTCGAACACCGGGGAGCTGTTTTTT. Its translation is CASSQESWGSSNTGELFF.

This clonotype was recorded many times. The junction departs from the called germline gene at one end, perhaps through a read error. V usage is TRBV6-2 or TRBV6-3 and J usage is TRBJ1-6; D unclear. The length of the CDR3 is 15 residues. The germline V gene encodes CDR1 MNHEY and CDR2 SVGEGT. CDR3 sequence (DNA): TGTGCCAGCAGTTACGGCGAGTCCTACAATTCACCCCTCCACTTT. Translating gives CASSYGESYNSPLHF.

This clonotype was counted once. This may stem from a read error, because a much larger clone lies one nucleotide away. CDR3 sequence reads: CASSLGPSRFGYTF. CDR3 nucleotides: TGTGCCAGCAGCTTAGGGCCCTCCCGGTTTGGCTACACCTTC. The chain recombines TRBV7-9 with TRBJ1-2, with D hard to call. This CDR3 spans 14 amino acids. In germline, CDR1 is SEHNR, CDR2 FQNEAQ (reference sequence). V was pared by 1 base and J by 7 bases, with 13 bases between.

This clonotype occurred many times. V gene TRBV6-1 combines with J gene TRBJ2-1, with TRBD1 identical over 7 bases. The V gene end was trimmed by 6 bases and the J gene end by 5 bases; junction bases not matched to a gene: 7. This CDR3 contains 14 residues. From germline, CDR1 is MNHNS and CDR2 SASEGT. The chain's CDR3 is CASRRGRPDNEQFF. Here the CDR3 DNA reads TGTGCCAGCAGGAGGGGGCGACCTGACAATGAGCAGTTCTTC.

This clonotype was seen repeatedly, ten times or more. The rearrangement links TRBV29-1 to TRBJ2-1; TRBD2 might be the D (6 bases). The CDR3 sequence is 18 residues long. Germline values: CDR1 SQVTM, CDR2 ANQGSEA. The V end was cut by 3 bases, the J end by 0 bases, with 21 bases between. CDR3 sequence reads: CSVDDVGTSFSSYNEQFF. CDR3 bases: TGCAGCGTTGATGACGTAGGGACTTCATTTAGCTCCTACAATGAGCAGTTCTTC.